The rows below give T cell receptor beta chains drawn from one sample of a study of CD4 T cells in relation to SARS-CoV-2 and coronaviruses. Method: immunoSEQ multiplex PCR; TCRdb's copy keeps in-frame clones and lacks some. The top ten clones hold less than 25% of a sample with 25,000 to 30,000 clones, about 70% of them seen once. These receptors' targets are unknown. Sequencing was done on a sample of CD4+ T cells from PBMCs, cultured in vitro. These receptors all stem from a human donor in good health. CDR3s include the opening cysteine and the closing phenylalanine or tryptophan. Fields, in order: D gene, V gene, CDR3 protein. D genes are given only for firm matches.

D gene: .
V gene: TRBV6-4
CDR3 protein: CASSGGRTNTEAFF

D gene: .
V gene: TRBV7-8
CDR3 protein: CASSSREPYNEQFF

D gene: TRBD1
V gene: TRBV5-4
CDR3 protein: CASSAPGQGRLGYTF

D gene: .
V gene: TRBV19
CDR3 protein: CASSMTGVSYEQYF

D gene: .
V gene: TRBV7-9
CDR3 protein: CASSRVGLGVDEQYF

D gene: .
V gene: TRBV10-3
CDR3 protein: CAIRGTSGEQTQYF

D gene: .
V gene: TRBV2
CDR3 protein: CASRLQQDGEQFF

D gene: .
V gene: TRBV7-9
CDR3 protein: CASGLGFSTDTQYF

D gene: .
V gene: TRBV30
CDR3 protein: CAWRNQGRGQPQHF

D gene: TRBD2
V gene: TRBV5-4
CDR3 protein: CASSRSGRETDTQYF

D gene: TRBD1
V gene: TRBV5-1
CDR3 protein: CASSLATGVTEAFF